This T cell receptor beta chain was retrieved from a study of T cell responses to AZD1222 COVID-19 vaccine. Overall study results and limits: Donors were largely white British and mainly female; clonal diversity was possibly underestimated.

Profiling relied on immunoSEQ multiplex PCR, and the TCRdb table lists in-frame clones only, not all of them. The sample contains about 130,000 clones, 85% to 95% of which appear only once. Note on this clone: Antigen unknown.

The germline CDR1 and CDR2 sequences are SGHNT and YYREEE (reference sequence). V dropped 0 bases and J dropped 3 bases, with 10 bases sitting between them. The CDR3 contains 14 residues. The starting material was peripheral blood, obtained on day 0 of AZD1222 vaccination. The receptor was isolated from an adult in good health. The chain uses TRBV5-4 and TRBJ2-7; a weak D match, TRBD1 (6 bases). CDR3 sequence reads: CASSLGDTHYEQYF. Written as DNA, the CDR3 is TGTGCCAGCAGCTTGGGGGACACCCACTACGAGCAGTACTTC.